The T cell receptor beta chain under discussion was sequenced for a study of early T cells in non-severe SARS-CoV-2 infection. In the study overall: It was bulk RNA from unsorted whole blood that was sequenced, and the chains were unpaired.

A remark on this clonotype: Its antigen is currently unknown.

Overall study results and limits: VDJdb matches were skewed toward anti-spike CD8 T cell responses.

In the library, individual cDNA molecules carried attached unique molecular identifiers. Using its own MiXCR run on the 5' RACE reads, TCRdb lists one record per CDR3 protein. Counted here are more than 50,000 distinct CDR3 sequences, 10% to 15% occurring once; the ten biggest clones make up roughly 1.4%. The sequence was obtained from an adult who was a healthcare worker with PCR-confirmed SARS-CoV-2 infection or an uninfected control (not recorded which). Sequences were derived from whole blood, sampled at baseline.

The CDR3 spells CAISGDGAYEQYF. The CDR3 bases are TGTGCCATCAGTGGCGACGGAGCCTACGAGCAGTACTTC. J is TRBJ2-7 and V is TRBV10-3; D is unresolved. The length of the CDR3 is 13 residues. V lost 4 bases and J lost 2, with 9 bases in between. Germline CDR1 is ENHRY and CDR2 is SYGVKD.